The entry below gives a single T cell receptor beta chain sequence along with its context. In this sample, this clonotype turned up many times. What this receptor recognizes is not known. Base qualities are not at hand, and no much larger clone is one base apart. The method behind the library was PCR. Sequencing used an Illumina HiSeq 2500. TCR library preparation used molecular barcoding, with unique molecular identifiers applied to normalize quantification of the TCRbeta repertoire. The raw public reads went through TCRdb reprocessing: fastp at Q25, MiXCR clone calling, in-frame beta chains kept. One record per CDR3 amino acid sequence lists the most common genes and DNA. The sample table records about 22,000 distinct CDR3 sequences; about 11% of these occur just once. The leading ten clones occupy more than 20% of the sample. According to the germline V gene, CDR1 reads SGHTA and CDR2 reads FQGNSA. Including the terminal cysteine and phenylalanine, the CDR3 comprises 15 residues. Only the CDR3 DNA is retained, 45 bases long and in frame from the first base. Trimming costs V 3 bases and J 0 bases, and their ends lie 11 bases apart.

The source of the sample is a study of T-cell reconstitution after alpha-beta-depleted transplantation in children listed by TCRdb under 2016. General notes on the study: The study quantitatively tracked T-cell immune reconstitution after TCRalphabeta/CD19-depleted allogeneic hematopoietic cell transplantation in children using TCR repertoire profiling.

This chain is built from TRBV7-2 and TRBJ1-1; perhaps TRBD1 is the D gene, with 5 bases matching. The source was PBMCs from the stem cell graft donor, collected from the stem cell graft. The receptor was isolated from a human donor who donated a stem cell graft to a child with chronic granulomatous disease. The CDR3 loop reads CASSLQGTLNTEAFF. The DNA reads as follows: TGTGCCAGCAGCTTGCAGGGAACATTGAACACTGAAGCTTTCTTT.